This T cell receptor beta chain stems from a study of response to subunit inactivated influenza vaccine. The germline V and J ends were trimmed by 0 bases and 7 bases, with 4 bases remaining between them. Germline loops: CDR1 KGHSY, CDR2 FQNENV. The CDR3 extends over 13 amino acids. This clonotype turned up a few times. Its cognate antigen is unknown. TCRdb fed the RT-PCR reads into MiXCR, producing one record per CDR3 protein. The data contain a few hundred thousand distinct CDR3 sequences, around a fifth of them singletons. General study findings and limits: The authors put forward the suggestion that each seasonal influenza vaccination may bring in only a limited number of new T cells.

The source was PBMCs from blood, collected around 22 months after vaccination. The sequence was collected from a man aged 50 to 69 who received an inactivated influenza vaccine. The chain couples TRBV16 to TRBJ1-6, with D hard to call. CDR3 residues: CASSQSWNSPLHF. In nucleotides, the CDR3 is TGTGCCAGCAGCCAATCCTGGAATTCACCCCTCCACTTT.